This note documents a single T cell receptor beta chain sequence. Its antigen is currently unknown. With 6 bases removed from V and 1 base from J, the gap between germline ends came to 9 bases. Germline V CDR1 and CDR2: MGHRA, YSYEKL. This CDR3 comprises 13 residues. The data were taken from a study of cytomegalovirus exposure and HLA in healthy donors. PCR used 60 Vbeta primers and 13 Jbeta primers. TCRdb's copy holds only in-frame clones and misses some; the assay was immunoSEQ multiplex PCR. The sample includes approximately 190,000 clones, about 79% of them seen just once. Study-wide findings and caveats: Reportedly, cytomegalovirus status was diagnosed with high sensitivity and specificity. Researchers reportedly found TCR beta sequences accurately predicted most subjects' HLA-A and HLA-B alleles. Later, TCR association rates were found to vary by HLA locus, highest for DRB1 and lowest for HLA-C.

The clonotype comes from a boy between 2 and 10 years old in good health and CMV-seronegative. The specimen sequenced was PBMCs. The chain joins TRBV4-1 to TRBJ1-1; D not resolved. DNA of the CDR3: TGCGCCAGCAGGGCCGGGAGGAACACTGAAGCTTTCTTT. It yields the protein CASRAGRNTEAFF.